Given below is one TCR beta chain in context. There is no known antigen for this receptor. No base quality values were provided; no much bigger clone lies one nucleotide off. This sample stems from a study of blood T cell repertoires in COVID-19 (dated by TCRdb to the early 2020s). Looking at the study overall: The collaborator samples originated in the United States, Italy and Spain and spanned the acute and convalescent phases of COVID-19. The prospective study material was composed of cDNA or gDNA derived from T cells, B-cell-depleted T cells, or PBMCs. Subjects who had been exposed to COVID-19, were actively infected with it, or had recovered from it provided the deeply sampled blood TCRbeta repertoires that made up the dataset. A freely available public database, intended as a resource for researchers studying the immune response to SARS-CoV-2, is where the repertoires were released. Samples were obtained from the ongoing ImmuneRACE study (first 160 participants) and from 950 to 1,500 subjects provided by 6 global collaborators. Nearly every sample came with metadata listing a de-identified subject ID, COVID-19 status, age in years and sex. HLA class I and class II types, where available, came from metadata supplied by the sample provider rather than from assay-based typing. On the study overall, not on this receptor specifically: The amount of clinical and demographic metadata varied by source and participant and was provided uncurated.

At one collaborating source in Seattle, patients were enrolled during active infection and were followed longitudinally through the course of disease. Each collaborating institution followed its own protocols to collect whole blood in K2EDTA tubes. For TCRbeta analysis, collaborators shipped samples in one of three forms: frozen whole blood, isolated PBMCs, or DNA extracted from either of those sample types. At the junction V is shortened by 0 bases and J by 13 bases, with 12 bases in between. Reading from cysteine to phenylalanine, the CDR3 counts 13 amino acids. Kept here is only the CDR3 DNA, which spans 39 bases and is read in frame from base 1. The germline V gene (reference sequence) gives CDR1 as LGHDT and CDR2 as YNNKEL. The immunoSEQ Assay, a bias-controlled multiplex PCR, was used to amplify TCRbeta CDR3 regions from genomic DNA. In the original analysis: The number of nucleated cells in each sample was estimated from the amplification of reference gene primers within the assay. To quantify the absolute abundance of each unique TCRbeta CDR3 rearrangement, sequence reads were collapsed and filtered. For each sample, productive Simpson clonality was calculated as the square root of Simpson's diversity index across productive rearrangements. Sourced from immuneACCESS, this table was stored by TCRdb with only in-frame sequences that have V and J called. A share of the clones is absent; for the studies checked, an unresolved V gene accounts for under half, and the remainder has no known explanation. The V and J calls and clone size come from that table; D and trimming were worked out from the DNA. Recorded for this sample are 270,000 or so clones; roughly 91% of them occurred a single time. The top ten hold 8.5% to 14% of the sample.

This chain is built from TRBV3-1 (or the pseudogene TRBV3-2) and TRBJ1-4; the D gene lacks a confident call. The clonotype originates from a woman aged 25 to 39 with COVID-19, enrolled during active disease. Sequencing input: peripheral blood. The sequenced DNA: TGTGCCAGCAGCCAAGATCGTCGCGGTAGACTGTTTTTT. Its amino acids are CASSQDRRGRLFF.